This paragraph covers one T cell receptor beta chain sequence. Only in-frame clones appear in the TCRdb table, and some are missing; sequencing was by immunoSEQ multiplex PCR. The table lists about 2.4 million clones, approximately 93% of them singletons. This record belongs to a study of shared clonotypes between healthy human individuals. Across the whole study: A donor's plate count was three for CD4 naive and three for CD4 memory; CD8 naive had two and CD8 memory one.

V was trimmed by 1 base and J by 2 bases, leaving 14 bases between them. The CDR3 has 16 amino acids. CDR1 LNHNV and CDR2 YYDKDF come from the germline V gene (reference sequence). The origin of this receptor is a man aged 18 to 29 in good health. Some clones in this sample may be carry-over from other donors' samples. The V and J genes are TRBV15 and TRBJ2-5; the D call may be TRBD1 or TRBD2 (5 bases each). Source material: naive CD4+ T cells from PBMCs. Subset specified: CD45RA+ positively selected. CDR3 in amino acids: CATSRAPPGRQETQYF. The CDR3 bases are TGTGCCACCAGCAGAGCCCCCCCGGGACGGCAAGAGACCCAGTACTTC.